The 23 T cell receptor beta chains in this list originate from one sample, sequenced in a study of T cells expressing NK-cell markers. TCRdb reworked the 5' RACE reads into one entry per CDR3 protein, no DNA. The clone table shows 250,000 or so distinct CDR3 sequences, with the ten largest holding more than 3.5%. Source material: blood T cells: a sorted CD56 or NKG2C T cell subset, CD4+ or CD8+ T cells, or bulk PBMC T cells (not recorded which). These receptor sequences come from a woman aged 18-70 years in good health.

J is TRBJ2-5 and V is TRBV7-2; lacking DNA, the TRBD1 call made by TCRdb goes unchecked. The CDR3 covers 14 residues. The germline gives CDR1 SGHTA, CDR2 FQGNSA. CDR3 amino acids: CASSFGGASETQYF.

Here the CDR3 reads CASSGLAGRELFF. The J gene is TRBJ2-2, the V gene TRBV10-2; lacking DNA, the TRBD2 call made by TCRdb goes unchecked. Germline CDR1 WSHSY, CDR2 SAAADI. The CDR3 has 13 amino acids.

The V and J genes are TRBV5-1 and TRBJ1-4; without DNA, the TCRdb call of TRBD1 cannot be checked. This CDR3 has 14 residues. CDR1 and CDR2 from the germline V gene are SGHRS and YFSETQ. The chain's CDR3 is CASSLLGLNEKLFF.

V is TRBV7-8 and J is TRBJ2-1; no DNA is available, so the TRBD2 call from TCRdb remains unchecked. In germline, CDR1 is SGHVS, CDR2 FQNEAQ. CDR3 length: 16 amino acids. The chain's CDR3 is CASSLGASGSLNEQFF.

The V call is TRBV12-3 or TRBV12-4, the J call TRBJ2-1. The CDR3 runs to 16 residues. CDR3 sequence reads: CASSLLEKSSYNEQFF.

This chain uses TRBV7-9 with TRBJ1-3; TCRdb calls TRBD1, which cannot be checked without DNA. The germline gives CDR1 SEHNR, CDR2 FQNEAQ (reference sequence). The CDR3 loop spans 12 amino acids. The CDR3 is CASTYYQGSVYF.

The chain couples TRBV12-3 or TRBV12-4 to TRBJ1-1. The CDR3 totals 15 residues. This CDR3 is CASSFEGLMNTEAFF.

The gene calls are TRBV7-8 and TRBJ2-5; TCRdb gives TRBD2 as the D gene, but with no DNA this cannot be confirmed. CDR1 and CDR2 (germline): SGHVS, FQNEAQ. This CDR3 spans 15 amino acids. The CDR3 is CASSPQSGRTETQYF.

The J gene is TRBJ1-3, the V gene TRBV4-3. The CDR3 is made up of 17 amino acids. Germline CDR1 reads LGHNA; CDR2 reads YSLEER. The CDR3 protein is CASSSGPGEGTGNTIYF.

J is TRBJ2-3 and V is TRBV28; the TCRdb D gene call, TRBD1, has no DNA to confirm it. In germline, CDR1 is MDHEN, CDR2 SYDVKM. The CDR3 totals 13 residues. The CDR3 region is CASSPPGQGPQYF.

The V and J genes are TRBV18 and TRBJ2-1. The germline gives CDR1 KGHSH, CDR2 LQKENI. The CDR3 extends over 16 amino acids. The CDR3 loop is CASSPPLRQNYNEQFF.

The chain is built from TRBV20-1 and TRBJ2-1; lacking DNA, the TRBD2 call made by TCRdb goes unchecked. Germline V gene data show CDR1 as DFQATT and CDR2 as SNEGSKA (reference sequence). This CDR3 comprises 13 residues. CDR3 in amino acids: CSARLRSWVEQFF.

The CDR3 reads CASSSTGRTNEKLFF. This chain links TRBV7-9 with TRBJ1-4; the TCRdb call, TRBD1, lacks DNA for checking. The germline V gene has CDR1 SEHNR and CDR2 FQNEAQ (reference sequence). CDR3 length equals 15 residues.

The chain uses TRBV7-9 and TRBJ2-2; TCRdb's D call, TRBD2, is unchecked because there is no DNA. This CDR3 region has 17 residues. From germline, CDR1 is SEHNR and CDR2 FQNEAQ (reference sequence). The CDR3: CASSLMWTSGSTGELFF.

CDR3 protein: CSARAQGQGGEKLFF. This chain links TRBV20-1 with TRBJ1-4; absent DNA, TCRdb's TRBD1 call cannot be checked. Germline CDR1 is DFQATT and CDR2 is SNEGSKA (reference sequence). The CDR3 has 15 amino acids.

This sequence joins TRBV10-3 and TRBJ2-7. The CDR3 consists of 14 residues. CDR1 and CDR2 (germline): ENHRY, SYGVKD. The CDR3 spells CAISESGGSYEQYF.

The rearrangement links TRBV20-1 to TRBJ2-5; no DNA is available, so the TRBD1 call from TCRdb remains unchecked. This CDR3 is 13 amino acids long. The germline V gene encodes CDR1 DFQATT and CDR2 SNEGSKA (reference sequence). CDR3 sequence reads: CSASSGGRETQYF.

The chain uses TRBV7-6 and TRBJ2-2. The CDR3 is made up of 14 amino acids. CDR1 and CDR2 from the germline V gene are SGHVS and FNYEAQ. The CDR3 sequence: CASSGYSNTGELFF.

The chain combines TRBV7-2 with TRBJ2-3; TCRdb indicates TRBD2, and absent DNA this call remains unverified. The germline CDR1 and CDR2 sequences are SGHTA and FQGNSA. The CDR3 loop spans 16 amino acids. The CDR3 region is CASSLLRLASTDTQYF. Supplemented by reference TRBV7-2 and TRBJ2-3, the full variable domain reads GAGVSQSPSNKVTEKGKDVELRCDPISGHTALYWYRQSLGQGLEFLIYFQGNSAPDKSGLPSDRFSAERTGGSVSTLTIQRTQQEDSAVYLCASSLLRLASTDTQYFGPGTRLTVL.

The genes are TRBV7-3 and TRBJ1-6; the TCRdb D gene call, TRBD1, has no DNA to confirm it. From germline, CDR1 is SGHTA and CDR2 FQGTGA. This CDR3 spans 15 amino acids. CDR3: CASSPGGGVNSPLHF.

V and J are TRBV9 and TRBJ2-5; TCRdb lists TRBD2, though no DNA is available to test this call. The CDR3 has 16 amino acids. Looked up from germline, CDR1 is SGDLS and CDR2 is YYNGEE. CDR3 residues: CASSVGLAGVVETQYF.

CDR3 loop: CSVARPNRGGGGEQYF. This sequence joins TRBV29-1 and TRBJ2-7; absent DNA, TCRdb's TRBD1 call cannot be checked. In germline, CDR1 is SQVTM, CDR2 ANQGSEA. The CDR3 spans 16 residues.

V gene TRBV20-1 combines with J gene TRBJ2-3. This CDR3 region has 11 residues. Germline lookup yields CDR1 DFQATT and CDR2 SNEGSKA (reference sequence). CDR3 loop: CSAFRTDTQYF.